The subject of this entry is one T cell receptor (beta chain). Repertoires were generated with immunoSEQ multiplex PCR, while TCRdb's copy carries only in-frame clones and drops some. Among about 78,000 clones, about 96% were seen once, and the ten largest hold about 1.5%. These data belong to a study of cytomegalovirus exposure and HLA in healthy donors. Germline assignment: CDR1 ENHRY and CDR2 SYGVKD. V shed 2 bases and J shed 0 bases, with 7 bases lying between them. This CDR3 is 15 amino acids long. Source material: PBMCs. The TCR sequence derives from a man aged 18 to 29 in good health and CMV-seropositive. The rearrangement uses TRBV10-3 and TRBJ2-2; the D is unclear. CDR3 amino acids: CAISESVPNTGELFF. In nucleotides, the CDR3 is TGTGCCATCAGTGAGAGCGTCCCGAACACCGGGGAGCTGTTTTTT.